This entry lists 24 T cell receptor beta chains sequenced from one sample in a study of OX40 agonist ivuxolimab in advanced cancers. TCRdb keeps only in-frame clones here, not all; method: immunoSEQ multiplex PCR. The table has about 82,000 clones, roughly 88% seen once. The starting material was CD4+ or CD8+ T cells sorted from blood, obtained in a trial of the OX40 agonist ivuxolimab. All receptors derive from an adult with an advanced solid tumor such as melanoma, head and neck, liver or kidney cancer.

The rearrangement links TRBV4-2 to TRBJ2-3; the match to TRBD2 covers 11 bases. This CDR3 is 21 amino acids long. V was pared by 2 bases and J by 2 bases, with 18 bases of the junction left unmatched. From germline, CDR1 is LGHNA and CDR2 YNFKEQ. CDR3 loop: CASSQRGGGSGREPNTDTQYF. The CDR3 DNA follows: TGTGCCAGCAGCCAAAGGGGAGGGGGTAGCGGGAGGGAACCAAACACAGATACGCAGTATTTT.

This clone was observed a single time. CDR3 sequence (DNA): TGTGCCAGCAGACTAGCCAGGAACACCGGGGAGCTGTTTTTT. Translated: CASRLARNTGELFF. The V gene is TRBV7-3, the J gene TRBJ2-2; the D gene is possibly TRBD2 (6 bases). Trimming shortened V by 6 bases and J by 1 base, and 9 bases separated the two germline ends. From germline, CDR1 is SGHTA and CDR2 FQGTGA. This CDR3 spans 14 amino acids.

This clone was seen at least ten times. The chain uses TRBV4-1 and TRBJ1-5; D may be TRBD1 (5 bases). V was trimmed by 1 base and J by 2 bases, leaving 12 bases between them. The CDR3 is made up of 16 amino acids. The germline V gene encodes CDR1 MGHRA and CDR2 YSYEKL. The CDR3 protein is CASSQGGPTGNQPQHF. The DNA for the CDR3 is TGCGCCAGCAGCCAAGGGGGCCCGACGGGCAATCAGCCCCAGCATTTT.

This chain connects TRBV7-9 to TRBJ2-7; D gene uncertain. The CDR3 totals 12 residues. V was trimmed by 5 bases and J by 0 bases, leaving 5 bases between them. Germline V gene lookup returns CDR1 SEHNR and CDR2 FQNEAQ (reference sequence). CDR3 region: CASSGRSYEQYF. Here the CDR3 DNA reads TGTGCCAGCAGCGGACGCTCCTACGAGCAGTACTTC.

The CDR3 spells CASRKQRQYF. CDR3 coding DNA: TGTGCCAGCAGAAAACAGCGGCAGTACTTC. The V and J genes are TRBV2 and TRBJ2-7; D not resolved. CDR1 and CDR2 (germline): SNHLY, FYNNEI. V gave up 6 bases and J gave up 9 bases, with 9 bases separating them. The CDR3 contains 10 residues. Combining the CDR3 with reference TRBV2 and TRBJ2-7 gives the whole variable domain EPEVTQTPSHQVTQMGQEVILRCVPISNHLYFYWYRQILGQKVEFLVSFYNNEISEKSEIFDDQFSVERPDGSNFTLKIRSTKLEDSAMYFCASRKQRQYFGPGTRLTVT.

The V call is TRBV30, the J call TRBJ2-7; tentatively, D is TRBD1 (5 bases). V lost 2 bases to trimming and J lost 2 bases, with 7 bases between them. The CDR3 length is 12 residues. CDR1 and CDR2 from the germline V gene are GTSNPN and SVGIG (reference sequence). The DNA for the CDR3 is TGTGCCTGGAGTAGGGGTACCTACGAGCAGTACTTC. Protein product: CAWSRGTYEQYF.

The V call is TRBV5-3, the J call TRBJ1-3; weak D call: TRBD1 (5 bases). TRBV5-3 is an ORF for which the function is uncertain. Between the trimmed V and J ends, which lost 9 bases and 2 bases, there was a span of 15 bases. This CDR3 spans 14 amino acids. CDR3 bases: TGTGCCACGACCCCCCAGGGACCTGGAAACACCATATATTTT. It encodes CATTPQGPGNTIYF.

The J gene is TRBJ2-3, the V gene TRBV7-6; D is possibly TRBD2 (5 bases). V was pared by 1 base and J by 7 bases, with 27 bases between. The CDR3 runs to 19 residues. Germline V gene sequence: CDR1 SGHVS, CDR2 FNYEAQ. The CDR3 sequence: CASSLDKRSRATHIYTQYF. Written as DNA, the CDR3 is TGTGCCAGCAGCTTAGATAAGCGGTCCCGAGCCACCCACATATATACGCAGTATTTT.

This chain connects TRBV18 to TRBJ1-4; TRBD1 might be the D (5 bases). The germline gives CDR1 KGHSH, CDR2 LQKENI. This CDR3 contains 14 residues. V dropped 3 bases and J dropped 8 bases, with 13 bases sitting between them. CDR3 in amino acids: CASSPTALTEKLFF. In DNA, the CDR3 is TGTGCCAGCTCACCGACAGCCCTGACAGAAAAACTGTTTTTT.

This clone was observed a handful of times. The chain combines TRBV7-3 with TRBJ2-7, with 9 bases lining up with TRBD2. The CDR3 runs 21 residues. Per the germline V gene, CDR1 is SGHTA and CDR2 is FQGTGA. Losses at the gene ends were 1 base for V and 2 bases for J; bases not matched to a gene: 21. The CDR3 sequence: CASSLRVRGEILGLAPYEQYF. CDR3 nucleotide sequence: TGTGCCAGCAGCTTAAGGGTTCGGGGGGAAATACTGGGACTAGCCCCCTACGAGCAGTACTTC.

This chain joins TRBV19 and TRBJ2-1, with 12 positions matching TRBD2. This CDR3 has 15 residues. The germline V gene encodes CDR1 LNHDA and CDR2 SQIVND (reference sequence). J was trimmed by 7 bases and V by 4 bases; bases with no gene match: 5. The CDR3 spells CASSTQTSGSNEQFF. CDR3 nucleotides: TGTGCCAGTAGTACACAGACTAGCGGGAGTAATGAGCAGTTCTTC.

CDR3 nucleotides: TGCGCCAGCAGCCAGGCATCCAGGAGGGCTAGCGGATACACCGGGGAGCTGTTTTTT. Translated: CASSQASRRASGYTGELFF. The chain links TRBV4-1 to TRBJ2-2; 7 nucleotides align to TRBD2. The junction had 16 bases not matched to a gene; V was cut back by 3 bases and J by 3 bases. The CDR3 runs 19 residues. In germline, CDR1 is MGHRA, CDR2 YSYEKL.

The chain has TRBV7-2 and TRBJ2-7; D may be TRBD1 or TRBD2 (5 bases each). Trimming took off 2 bases at V and 7 bases at J, with 15 bases between the two ends. Looked up from germline, CDR1 is SGHTA and CDR2 is FQGNSA. The CDR3 spans 14 residues. The chain's CDR3 is CASSLRGDKGEQYF. The CDR3 region has the DNA TGTGCCAGCAGCTTACGGGGCGATAAGGGGGAGCAGTACTTC.

The rearrangement joins TRBV28 to TRBJ1-2; 9 nucleotides align to TRBD1. The trim removed 6 bases at V and 4 bases at J, leaving 6 bases unmatched. Germline-derived CDR1 and CDR2 are MDHEN and SYDVKM. The CDR3 covers 14 residues. The CDR3 loop is CASRFTGGGYGYTF. CDR3 sequence (DNA): TGTGCCAGCAGATTTACAGGGGGCGGCTATGGCTACACCTTC.

The rearrangement links TRBV29-1 to TRBJ2-7; 7 bases are shared with TRBD1. Germline assignment: CDR1 SQVTM and CDR2 ANQGSEA. This CDR3 region has 13 residues. The V segment lost 0 bases and the J segment 4 bases; nucleotides outside the gene matches: 3. CDR3 loop: CSVEDPGGYEQYF. The CDR3, as DNA: TGCAGCGTTGAAGATCCAGGGGGATACGAGCAGTACTTC.

The chain combines TRBV5-1 with TRBJ1-5, with D maybe TRBD1 (6 bases). V lost 4 bases to trimming and J lost 4 bases, with 15 bases between them. The germline gives CDR1 SGHRS, CDR2 YFSETQ. The CDR3 runs 15 residues. CDR3 nucleotide sequence: TGCGCCAGCAGCACGACGGGACAAAGTAATCAGCCCCAGCATTTT. This translates into CASSTTGQSNQPQHF.

The CDR3 bases are TGTGCCAGCAGCCCGGGGAGGCTTACCTACGAGCAGTACTTC. This sequence encodes CASSPGRLTYEQYF. The rearrangement links TRBV5-4 to TRBJ2-7, with D perhaps TRBD2 (6 bases). The CDR3 is 14 amino acids. Germline V gene sequence: CDR1 SGHNT, CDR2 YYREEE (reference sequence). V lost 4 bases to trimming and J lost 2 bases, with 13 bases between them. The full variable domain, completed using reference TRBV5-4 and TRBJ2-7, is ETGVTQSPTHLIKTRGQQVTLRCSSQSGHNTVSWYQQALGQGPQFIFQYYREEENGRGNFPPRFSGLQFPNYSSELNVNALELDDSALYLCASSPGRLTYEQYFGPGTRLTVT.

This sequence joins TRBV18 and TRBJ1-2; D gene ambiguous. The germline gives CDR1 KGHSH, CDR2 LQKENI. The CDR3 is made up of 16 amino acids. V gave up 3 bases and J gave up 4 bases, with 18 bases separating them. The chain's CDR3 is CASSPETDPRRYGYTF. The CDR3 DNA is TGTGCCAGCTCACCTGAGACGGACCCTCGACGCTATGGCTACACCTTC.

The chain has TRBV10-3 and TRBJ2-2; D uncertain. Germline V gene sequence: CDR1 ENHRY, CDR2 SYGVKD. Deletions cut 1 base from V and 3 bases from J, with 6 bases between. The CDR3 spans 14 residues. The CDR3 nucleotides are TGTGCCATCAGTGAGTGGGAAGACACCGGGGAGCTGTTTTTT. Protein sequence: CAISEWEDTGELFF.

This clone was seen a single time. V usage is TRBV9 and J usage is TRBJ2-1; D might be TRBD1 or TRBD2, each matching 5 bases. Looked up from germline, CDR1 is SGDLS and CDR2 is YYNGEE. This CDR3 contains 14 residues. Trimming took off 4 bases at V and 8 bases at J, with 16 bases between the two ends. The CDR3 DNA follows: TGTGCCAGCAGCCCCGGGGCGCGACCCGATGAGCAGTTCTTC. Amino acid sequence: CASSPGARPDEQFF.

The V gene is TRBV19, the J gene TRBJ1-5; D is ambiguous. Trimming removed 4 bases from V and 2 bases from J, with 0 bases in between. This CDR3 comprises 11 residues. Germline CDR1 and CDR2: LNHDA and SQIVND (reference sequence). The CDR3 protein is CASSSNQPQHF. DNA for the CDR3: TGTGCCAGTAGTAGCAATCAGCCCCAGCATTTT.

This chain uses TRBV5-4 with TRBJ2-7; TRBD2 aligns across 11 bases. CDR3 size: 15 residues. Germline trimming cut 4 bases from V and 2 bases from J; bases unmatched to any gene: 5. CDR1 is SGHNT and CDR2 is YYREEE in the germline V gene (reference sequence). CDR3 amino acids: CASSRGLAEAYEQYF. In DNA form, the CDR3 reads TGTGCCAGCAGCAGGGGACTAGCGGAGGCCTACGAGCAGTACTTC.

The chain employs TRBV7-9 and TRBJ1-1; perhaps TRBD1 as D (5 bases). The CDR3 contains 14 residues. CDR1 and CDR2 (germline): SEHNR, FQNEAQ (reference sequence). Trimming stripped 1 base from V and 1 base from J, with 7 bases between. CDR3 DNA sequence: TGTGCCAGCAGCTTAGGAACAGGGAACACTGAAGCTTTCTTT. It translates to CASSLGTGNTEAFF.

The chain links TRBV5-5 to TRBJ1-5; D is unclear. The CDR3 runs to 13 residues. Looked up from germline, CDR1 is SGHKS and CDR2 is YYEKEE (reference sequence). Trimming shortened V by 4 bases and J by 5 bases, and 10 bases separated the two germline ends. The CDR3 spells CASSIDTDQPQHF. Written as DNA, the CDR3 is TGTGCCAGCAGCATCGACACTGATCAGCCCCAGCATTTT.